Each of the 8 T cell receptor beta chains below was sequenced from the same sample in a study of T cell responses to AZD1222 COVID-19 vaccine. Some clones are missing from TCRdb's copy, which holds only in-frame ones; the method was immunoSEQ multiplex PCR. Among under 120,000 clones listed, about 95% were seen once. The specimen comprised peripheral blood, sampled on day 0 of AZD1222 vaccination. The origin of the receptors is an adult in good health.

The rearrangement joins TRBV19 to TRBJ1-5, with D uncertain. The ends were cut back, 5 bases at V and 9 bases at J, with 20 bases in the middle. In germline, CDR1 is LNHDA, CDR2 SQIVND (reference sequence). The CDR3 length is 15 residues. For the CDR3, the DNA is TGTGCCAGTAGTCTTCCGCTTTCCGGGGTCAGGCCCCAGCATTTT. This encodes CASSLPLSGVRPQHF.

The chain links TRBV11-3 to TRBJ1-2; the match to TRBD1 covers 7 bases. Per germline, CDR1 SGHNT and CDR2 YENEEA. The CDR3 consists of 13 residues. Trimming removed 5 bases from V and 8 bases from J; junction bases left unmatched: 8. CDR3 sequence reads: CASSPTGNEGYTF. CDR3 bases: TGTGCCAGCAGCCCGACAGGGAATGAGGGCTACACCTTC.

V gene TRBV6-5 combines with J gene TRBJ1-2; D is undetermined. Trimming left V 2 bases short and J 1 base short, with 11 bases between. This CDR3 is built from 15 residues. CDR1 is MNHEY, CDR2 SVGAGI, per germline. In DNA form, the CDR3 reads TGTGCCAGCAGTTACGTCTCAGACCTTAACTATGGCTACACCTTC. It encodes CASSYVSDLNYGYTF.

This clone was counted a single time. The J gene is TRBJ1-5, the V gene TRBV2; D is unresolved. Between the trimmed V and J ends, which lost 3 bases and 6 bases, there was a span of 12 bases. This CDR3 has 14 amino acids. Per the germline V gene, CDR1 is SNHLY and CDR2 is FYNNEI. CDR3 loop: CASSDSGVIQPQHF. The CDR3 DNA sequence: TGTGCCAGCAGTGATAGCGGGGTGATTCAGCCCCAGCATTTT. Supplemented by reference TRBV2 and TRBJ1-5, the full variable domain reads EPEVTQTPSHQVTQMGQEVILRCVPISNHLYFYWYRQILGQKVEFLVSFYNNEISEKSEIFDDQFSVERPDGSNFTLKIRSTKLEDSAMYFCASSDSGVIQPQHFGDGTRLSIL.

The gene calls are TRBV7-7 and TRBJ2-1; D perhaps matches TRBD2 (6 bases). V was clipped by 1 base and J by 4 bases, with 11 bases between them. The length of the CDR3 is 15 residues. CDR1 is SSHAT and CDR2 is FNYEAQ in the germline V gene (reference sequence). CDR3 amino acids: CASSLEAGLYNEQFF. The CDR3 DNA reads TGTGCCAGCAGCTTAGAAGCGGGTTTATACAATGAGCAGTTCTTC.

The CDR3: CASRPSGRAEQYF. CDR3 in DNA: TGTGCCAGCAGGCCTAGCGGGAGGGCGGAGCAGTACTTC. The chain has TRBV12-3 or TRBV12-4 and TRBJ2-7; 12 bases are shared with TRBD2. V lost 6 bases to trimming and J lost 7 bases; unmatched junction nucleotides: 4. The CDR3 runs to 13 residues.

The chain employs TRBV4-3 and TRBJ1-1, with a possible D match to TRBD1 (6 bases). The germline V gene has CDR1 LGHNA and CDR2 YSLEER. The CDR3 spans 15 residues. The ends were cut back, 0 bases at V and 0 bases at J, with 8 bases in the middle. Here the CDR3 DNA reads TGCGCCAGCAGCCAAGATCAGGGGCTGAACACTGAAGCTTTCTTT. Encoded protein: CASSQDQGLNTEAFF.

The chain has TRBV7-8 and TRBJ2-7; 7 bases are shared with TRBD1. V lost 3 bases, J lost 6 bases, and 8 bases stayed unmatched. CDR1 is SGHVS, CDR2 FQNEAQ, per germline. This CDR3 comprises 14 residues. CDR3 amino acids: CASSFYRGEVEQYF. The CDR3 region has the DNA TGTGCCAGCAGCTTTTACAGGGGTGAGGTCGAGCAGTACTTC. The variable domain in full, with the rest retrieved from reference TRBV7-8 and TRBJ2-7, is GAGVSQSPRYKVAKRGQDVALRCDPISGHVSLFWYQQALGQGPEFLTYFQNEAQLDKSGLPSDRFFAERPEGSVSTLKIQRTQQEDSAVYLCASSFYRGEVEQYFGPGTRLTVT.